The source of this T cell receptor (beta chain) is a study of early T cells in non-severe SARS-CoV-2 infection. Study-wide context: Sequencing used unsorted whole-blood bulk RNA, so chains lack pairing.

This CDR3 is built from 15 residues. Deletions cut 3 bases from V and 4 bases from J, with 13 bases between. One entry per CDR3 protein, called by TCRdb with MiXCR from the 5' RACE reads. This table holds tens of thousands of distinct CDR3 sequences, approximately 12% found once. This clonotype occurred a few times. What was sequenced was whole blood. This TCR derives from an adult who was a healthcare worker with PCR-confirmed SARS-CoV-2 infection or an uninfected control (not recorded which). The chain uses TRBV12-3 or TRBV12-4 and TRBJ1-5; no clear D. In DNA form, the CDR3 reads TGTGCCAGCAGTTTCGAGGGAGGCGGGAATCAGCCCCAGCATTTT. Protein: CASSFEGGGNQPQHF.